What follows are 27 T cell receptor beta chains derived from one specimen sequenced in a study of CD8 T cells in ankylosing spondylitis. TCRdb ran MiXCR on the 5' RACE reads and lists one entry per CDR3 protein. The table records 290,000 or so distinct CDR3 sequences, more than 20% of them present only once. The specimen was blood, either unsorted or a sorted T cell fraction (not recorded which). The receptors derive from a female donor with ankylosing spondylitis or in good health (not recorded which).

This clonotype occurred a few times. The V gene is TRBV29-1, the J gene TRBJ1-2; D might be TRBD1 (5 bases). Germline V CDR1 and CDR2: SQVTM, ANQGSEA. The CDR3 runs 13 residues. With 7 bases removed from V and 1 base from J, the gap between germline ends came to 13 bases. The DNA for the CDR3 is TGCAGCGCTTCCGGGACGAATAACTATGGCTACACCTTC. Its protein product is CSASGTNNYGYTF.

This clonotype has only a few counts. The gene calls are TRBV10-3 and TRBJ1-1; D gene unclear. V was pared by 6 bases and J by 4 bases, with 15 bases between. Germline V gives CDR1 ENHRY, CDR2 SYGVKD. This CDR3 spans 14 amino acids. The CDR3 reads CAISPSVSGTEAFF. CDR3 sequence (DNA): TGTGCCATCAGCCCCTCGGTATCGGGCACTGAAGCTTTCTTT.

The chain combines TRBV27 with TRBJ2-7; 9 bases are a match to TRBD2. Germline V gene sequence: CDR1 MNHEY, CDR2 SMNVEV (reference sequence). The CDR3 contains 15 residues. Trimming removed 5 bases from V and 0 bases from J; junction bases left unmatched: 5. CDR3 sequence reads: CASSRVAGVSYEQYF. In DNA, the CDR3 is TGTGCCAGCAGTAGGGTAGCGGGAGTCTCCTACGAGCAGTACTTC.

The gene calls are TRBV19 and TRBJ1-1, with D maybe TRBD1 (6 bases). The CDR3 extends over 14 amino acids. Trimming left V 8 bases short and J 3 bases short, with 16 bases between. The germline V gene encodes CDR1 LNHDA and CDR2 SQIVND (reference sequence). CDR3 sequence (DNA): TGTGCCAGTCGCCCCGGACAGTCATACACTGAAGCTTTCTTT. It is translated as CASRPGQSYTEAFF.

This clonotype was picked up a small number of times. V is TRBV20-1 and J is TRBJ2-2; possible D gene TRBD1, 6 bases. The germline V gene has CDR1 DFQATT and CDR2 SNEGSKA (reference sequence). V was pared by 1 base and J by 6 bases, with 9 bases between. The CDR3 contains 13 residues. The CDR3 region has the DNA TGCAGTGCTAGAGCCCAGGGGTCCGGGGAGCTGTTTTTT. It yields the protein CSARAQGSGELFF.

The chain links TRBV9 to TRBJ2-3; no clear D gene. CDR1 is SGDLS, CDR2 YYNGEE, per germline. The V end was cut by 3 bases, the J end by 2 bases, with 7 bases between. This CDR3 contains 13 residues. CDR3 DNA sequence: TGTGCCAGCAGCGAAGGAATCACAGATACGCAGTATTTT. Its protein is CASSEGITDTQYF. The entire variable domain, with the rest obtained from reference TRBV9 and TRBJ2-3, is as follows: DSGVTQTPKHLITATGQRVTLRCSPRSGDLSVYWYQQSLDQGLQFLIQYYNGEERAKGNILERFSAQQFPDLHSELNLSSLELGDSALYFCASSEGITDTQYFGPGTRLTVL.

The J gene is TRBJ1-3, the V gene TRBV28; no reliable D call. Trimming took off 8 bases at V and 7 bases at J, with 9 bases between the two ends. Germline-derived CDR1 and CDR2 are MDHEN and SYDVKM. This CDR3 has 11 residues. The CDR3 loop is CASGLLNTIYF. The DNA of the CDR3 is TGTGCCAGCGGACTTCTGAACACCATATATTTT.

This clonotype has just a few counts. This chain uses TRBV20-1 with TRBJ2-2, with TRBD1 matching 7 bases. Germline V gene data show CDR1 as DFQATT and CDR2 as SNEGSKA (reference sequence). This CDR3 is built from 14 residues. After removal of 5 bases from V and 4 bases from J, the junction contained 7 bases not matched to a gene. As DNA, the CDR3 is TGCAGTGCTCGGGACAGACAATTCACCGGGGAGCTGTTTTTT. Translation gives CSARDRQFTGELFF.

This chain links TRBV27 with TRBJ2-2; 8 bases agree with TRBD2. The CDR3 is made up of 15 amino acids. The trim removed 8 bases at V and 4 bases at J, leaving 9 bases unmatched. Germline V CDR1 and CDR2: MNHEY, SMNVEV (reference sequence). The DNA of the CDR3 is TGTGCCAGCTGCTCAGCGGGAGCGGGCACCGGGGAGCTGTTTTTT. Amino acids: CASCSAGAGTGELFF.

The V and J genes are TRBV30 and TRBJ2-2, with D unresolved. Germline lookup yields CDR1 GTSNPN and CDR2 SVGIG (reference sequence). CDR3 size: 12 residues. The ends were cut back, 3 bases at V and 7 bases at J, with 9 bases in the middle. The CDR3 reads CAWSTILGELFF. CDR3 DNA: TGTGCCTGGAGCACTATCCTCGGGGAGCTGTTTTTT.

Many counts were recorded for this clonotype. This CDR3 is CASSLATNELAFF. The DNA of the CDR3 is TGTGCCAGCAGCTTGGCGACAAACGAACTGGCTTTCTTT. V and J are TRBV5-4 and TRBJ1-1; no firm D call. The germline gives CDR1 SGHNT, CDR2 YYREEE (reference sequence). Between the trimmed V and J ends, which lost 0 bases and 11 bases, there was a span of 14 bases. This CDR3 region has 13 residues.

This clonotype has more than one count but fewer than ten. The V gene is TRBV7-2, the J gene TRBJ1-4; tentative D call: TRBD1 (5 bases). This CDR3 contains 15 residues. The V gene lost 5 bases and the J gene lost 0 bases, with 10 bases spanning the gap. Germline-derived CDR1 and CDR2 are SGHTA and FQGNSA. The CDR3 DNA follows: TGTGCCAGCAGCCCAGGGATAGCAACTAATGAAAAACTGTTTTTT. This translates into CASSPGIATNEKLFF.

The chain joins TRBV20-1 to TRBJ2-1, with 11 bases matching TRBD2. The ends lost 3 bases at V and 2 bases at J; junction bases unmatched: 6. The CDR3 spans 16 residues. Germline loops: CDR1 DFQATT, CDR2 SNEGSKA (reference sequence). The CDR3 loop reads CSASLAGGKTYNEQFF. Written as DNA, the CDR3 is TGCAGTGCTAGCTTAGCGGGAGGGAAGACCTACAATGAGCAGTTCTTC.

CDR3 amino acids: CASSLALHAGTEAFF. The CDR3, as DNA: TGTGCCAGCAGCTTGGCCCTTCACGCCGGCACTGAAGCTTTCTTT. V and J are TRBV5-5 and TRBJ1-1; D gene unclear. The CDR3 has 15 amino acids. Trimming took 0 bases from V and 4 from J, leaving 13 bases between them. Germline V gene data show CDR1 as SGHKS and CDR2 as YYEKEE (reference sequence).

This clonotype was detected a few times. This chain joins TRBV2 and TRBJ2-1, with D possibly TRBD1 on 5 matching bases. V was trimmed by 1 base and J by 3 bases, leaving 10 bases between them. The CDR3 spans 15 residues. Germline-derived CDR1 and CDR2 are SNHLY and FYNNEI. The CDR3 bases are TGTGCCAGCAGTGAAGGGACATCTGACTACAATGAGCAGTTCTTC. This codes for CASSEGTSDYNEQFF.

In this sample, this clonotype turned up many times. The rearrangement links TRBV5-1 to TRBJ2-5, with TRBD2 matching over 10 bases. V was pared by 3 bases and J by 5 bases, with 10 bases of the junction left unmatched. Per germline, CDR1 SGHRS and CDR2 YFSETQ. CDR3 size: 16 residues. The chain's CDR3 is CASSSGLAEGGETQYF. The CDR3 nucleotides are TGCGCCAGCAGCTCCGGACTAGCGGAGGGTGGGGAGACCCAGTACTTC.

There are a few counts of this clonotype. The genes are TRBV5-1 and TRBJ2-1; D is uncertain. V lost 0 bases and J lost 3, with 13 bases in between. The CDR3 has 16 amino acids. Germline V lookup: CDR1 SGHRS, CDR2 YFSETQ. CDR3 loop: CASSLGQPPGYNEQFF. CDR3 nucleotides: TGCGCCAGCAGCTTGGGGCAGCCCCCCGGCTACAATGAGCAGTTCTTC.

This clonotype has at least ten counts. This chain links TRBV12-3 or TRBV12-4 with TRBJ1-6; D unclear. The CDR3 has 12 amino acids. Trimming pared 6 bases from V and 11 bases from J, leaving 11 bases between. CDR3 nucleotides: TGTGCCAGCAGCAAGGGTGTTGCACCCCTCCACTTT. It yields the protein CASSKGVAPLHF.

This clonotype came up a few times. The chain has TRBV29-1 and TRBJ1-2; possible D gene TRBD1, 6 bases. The germline gives CDR1 SQVTM, CDR2 ANQGSEA. The CDR3 is 13 amino acids. V was cut by 4 bases and J by 1 base, with 10 bases left in between. CDR3 sequence (DNA): TGCAGCGTTGTGAGGGGGGATAACTATGGCTACACCTTC. It encodes CSVVRGDNYGYTF.

V and J are TRBV6-2 or TRBV6-3 and TRBJ2-1; TRBD2 aligns across 8 bases. Per the germline V gene, CDR1 is MNHEY and CDR2 is SVGEGT. The CDR3 has 16 residues. Trimming removed 5 bases from V and 9 bases from J; junction bases left unmatched: 15. The CDR3 sequence: CASSPARQRESLEQFF. DNA of the CDR3: TGTGCCAGCAGTCCCGCTCGGCAGCGGGAGTCTCTTGAGCAGTTCTTC.

The rearrangement joins TRBV7-8 to TRBJ2-7; perhaps TRBD2 as D (5 bases). CDR3 length equals 15 residues. Germline V lookup: CDR1 SGHVS, CDR2 FQNEAQ. Trimming pared 1 base from V and 0 bases from J, leaving 10 bases between. In nucleotides, the CDR3 is TGTGCCAGCAGCTTAGTTGAGAGGGTCTCCTACGAGCAGTACTTC. Translating gives CASSLVERVSYEQYF. Complete variable domain (other parts from reference TRBV7-8 and TRBJ2-7): GAGVSQSPRYKVAKRGQDVALRCDPISGHVSLFWYQQALGQGPEFLTYFQNEAQLDKSGLPSDRFFAERPEGSVSTLKIQRTQQEDSAVYLCASSLVERVSYEQYFGPGTRLTVT.

This clonotype was observed a handful of times. The chain links TRBV7-2 to TRBJ2-7, with a possible D match to TRBD1 (6 bases). The CDR3 extends over 13 amino acids. CDR1 SGHTA and CDR2 FQGNSA come from the germline V gene. V was cut by 5 bases and J by 4 bases, with 12 bases left in between. CDR3 bases: TGTGCCAGCAGCGCCTTACAGGGATACGAGCAGTACTTC. It translates to CASSALQGYEQYF. The full variable domain, its missing parts supplied by reference TRBV7-2 and TRBJ2-7, is GAGVSQSPSNKVTEKGKDVELRCDPISGHTALYWYRQSLGQGLEFLIYFQGNSAPDKSGLPSDRFSAERTGGSVSTLTIQRTQQEDSAVYLCASSALQGYEQYFGPGTRLTVT.

The rearrangement joins TRBV7-2 to TRBJ2-2; 7 positions match TRBD1. The CDR3 totals 14 residues. The V segment lost 1 base and the J segment 9 bases; nucleotides outside the gene matches: 5. CDR1 is SGHTA, CDR2 FQGNSA, per germline. In nucleotides, the CDR3 is TGTGCCAGCAGCTTAGATCCGACAGGGCGGGAGCTGTTTTTT. This translates into CASSLDPTGRELFF. The variable domain in full, with the rest retrieved from reference TRBV7-2 and TRBJ2-2, is GAGVSQSPSNKVTEKGKDVELRCDPISGHTALYWYRQSLGQGLEFLIYFQGNSAPDKSGLPSDRFSAERTGGSVSTLTIQRTQQEDSAVYLCASSLDPTGRELFFGEGSRLTVL.

The CDR3 here is CASSQYLLAGRDEQFF. The DNA of the CDR3 is TGTGCCAGCAGCCAATACCTACTAGCGGGAAGGGATGAGCAGTTCTTC. The chain is built from TRBV5-4 and TRBJ2-1, with 10 nucleotides matching TRBD2. There are 16 residues in the CDR3. Germline values: CDR1 SGHNT, CDR2 YYREEE (reference sequence). V was pared by 4 bases and J by 8 bases, with 12 bases of the junction left unmatched.

This clonotype has only a few counts. The CDR3 nucleotides read TGCAGCGTTAGACCCCACTACGTTTCTCCTGAAGCTTTCTTT. Translating gives CSVRPHYVSPEAFF. The chain carries TRBV29-1 and TRBJ1-1; D not certain. CDR1 and CDR2 from the germline V gene are SQVTM and ANQGSEA. V lost 5 bases, J lost 6 bases, and 19 bases lay in between. The CDR3 has 14 residues.

This clonotype has just a few counts. This chain joins TRBV5-1 and TRBJ1-1, with a weak D call TRBD1 (5 bases). Germline V CDR1 and CDR2: SGHRS, YFSETQ. V shed 0 bases and J shed 4 bases, with 13 bases lying between them. This CDR3 has 15 amino acids. CDR3 nucleotide sequence: TGCGCCAGCAGCTTGGCTCCCATCGACAGCACTGAAGCTTTCTTT. Translated, it gives CASSLAPIDSTEAFF.

This rearrangement joins TRBV18 to TRBJ1-1; possibly TRBD1 for D (6 bases). The CDR3 is made up of 12 amino acids. The V and J ends lost 4 bases and 6 bases respectively, with 9 bases between them. Germline V lookup: CDR1 KGHSH, CDR2 LQKENI. CDR3 coding DNA: TGTGCCAGCTCACAACAGGGTCCTGAAGCTTTCTTT. Protein product: CASSQQGPEAFF.